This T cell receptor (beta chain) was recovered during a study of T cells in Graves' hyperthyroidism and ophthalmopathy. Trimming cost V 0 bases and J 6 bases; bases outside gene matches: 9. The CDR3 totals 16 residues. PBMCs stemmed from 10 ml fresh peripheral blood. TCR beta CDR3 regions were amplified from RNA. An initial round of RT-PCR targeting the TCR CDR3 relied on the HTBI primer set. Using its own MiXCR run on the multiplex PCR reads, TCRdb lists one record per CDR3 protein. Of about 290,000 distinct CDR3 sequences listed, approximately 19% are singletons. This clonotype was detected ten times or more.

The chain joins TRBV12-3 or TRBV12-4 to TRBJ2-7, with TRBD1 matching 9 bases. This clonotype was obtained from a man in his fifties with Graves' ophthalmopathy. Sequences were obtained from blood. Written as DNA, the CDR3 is TGTGCCAGCAGTTTAGCGCTGGACAGGGGATGGGGCGAGCAGTACTTC. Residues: CASSLALDRGWGEQYF.